The clone carrying this T cell receptor beta chain has only a few counts. CDR1 and CDR2 (germline): ENHRY, SYGVKD. The J segment lost 4 bases and the V segment lost 6 bases, leaving 12 bases of the junction unmatched. The CDR3 is 16 amino acids. The data originate from a study of blood T cell repertoires in COVID-19. Looking at the study overall: The United States, Italy and Spain were the sources of the acute and convalescent COVID-19 samples. The cDNA or gDNA used as material had been derived from T cells, B-cell-depleted T cells, or PBMCs.

In the original processing: Reference gene primer amplification gave nucleated cell count estimates. Measured with immunoSEQ multiplex PCR; TCRdb has only the in-frame clones, and not every one. V, J and clone size derive from that table, while D and trimming were established from the DNA sequence. The repertoire includes some 64,000 clones, 70% to 85% of them detected once, and just over 20% sits in the top ten. The sequencing sample was made of peripheral blood. The sequence came from a woman aged 80 or over with active or convalescent COVID-19. This sequence joins TRBV10-3 and TRBJ1-5, with TRBD1 matching 7 bases. The CDR3 protein is CAISATTGTENQPQHF. As DNA, the CDR3 is TGTGCCATCAGCGCAACAACCGGGACAGAAAATCAGCCCCAGCATTTT.